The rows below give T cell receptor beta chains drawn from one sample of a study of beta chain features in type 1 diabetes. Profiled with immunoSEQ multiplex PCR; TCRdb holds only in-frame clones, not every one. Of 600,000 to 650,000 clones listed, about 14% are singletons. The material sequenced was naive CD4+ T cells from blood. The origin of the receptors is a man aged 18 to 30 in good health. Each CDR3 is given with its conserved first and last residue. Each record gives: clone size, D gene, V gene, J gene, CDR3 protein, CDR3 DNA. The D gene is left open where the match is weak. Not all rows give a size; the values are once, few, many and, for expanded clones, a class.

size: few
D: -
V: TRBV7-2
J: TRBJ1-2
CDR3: CASSLALREMGGYTF
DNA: TGTGCCAGCAGCTTAGCGCTCAGGGAGATGGGTGGCTACACCTTC

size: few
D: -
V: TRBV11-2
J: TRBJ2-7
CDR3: CASSFYGYEQYF
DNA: TGTGCCAGCAGCTTTTACGGTTACGAGCAGTACTTC

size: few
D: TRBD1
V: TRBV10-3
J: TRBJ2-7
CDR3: CAISESRQGAHEQYF
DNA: TGTGCCATCAGTGAGTCGCGGCAGGGGGCCCACGAGCAGTACTTC

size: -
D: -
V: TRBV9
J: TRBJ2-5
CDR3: CASSVGANQETQYF
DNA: TGTGCCAGCAGCGTAGGGGCGAATCAAGAGACCCAGTACTTC

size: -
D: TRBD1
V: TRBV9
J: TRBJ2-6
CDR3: CASSVAAGGGSGANVLTF
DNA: TGTGCCAGCAGCGTAGCTGCAGGGGGCGGCTCTGGGGCCAACGTCCTGACTTTC

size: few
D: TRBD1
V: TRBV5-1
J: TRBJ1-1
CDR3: CASSLTGTGMNTEAFF
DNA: TGCGCCAGCAGCTTAACCGGGACAGGGATGAACACTGAAGCTTTCTTT

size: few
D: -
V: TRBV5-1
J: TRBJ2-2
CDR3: CASQQTNTGELFF
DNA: TGCGCCAGTCAACAGACGAACACCGGGGAGCTGTTTTTT

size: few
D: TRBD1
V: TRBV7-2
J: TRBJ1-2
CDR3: CASSPPGQGASYTF
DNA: TGTGCCAGCAGCCCTCCGGGACAGGGGGCGAGCTACACCTTC

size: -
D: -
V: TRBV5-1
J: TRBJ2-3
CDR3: CASSLAPGPSTDTQYF
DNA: TGCGCCAGCAGCTTGGCTCCAGGACCTAGCACAGATACGCAGTATTTT

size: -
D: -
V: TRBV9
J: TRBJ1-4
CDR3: CASSSLGGTGEKLFF
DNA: TGTGCCAGCAGCTCCCTTGGGGGGACTGGAGAAAAACTGTTTTTT

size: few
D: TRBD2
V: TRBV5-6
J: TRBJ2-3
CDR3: CASSSGTSGRGADTQYF
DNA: TGTGCCAGCAGCTCCGGGACTAGCGGACGGGGGGCAGATACGCAGTATTTT

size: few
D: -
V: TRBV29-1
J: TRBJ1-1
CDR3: CSVVGPGMAFF
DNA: TGCAGCGTTGTAGGGCCAGGAATGGCTTTCTTT

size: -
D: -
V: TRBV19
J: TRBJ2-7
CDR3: CASSTSGAYEQYF
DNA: TGTGCCAGTAGTACGTCGGGAGCCTACGAGCAGTACTTC